The clone carrying this T cell receptor beta chain was observed at least ten times. Its antigen is undetermined. The data stem from a study of T cells after yellow fever vaccination. Study results and caveats: In FACS-sorted repertoires, abundant clonotypes from the bulk population could appear as contaminants.

For TCR, cDNA came from 5'RACE template switching, which added a universal primer site and UMIs. One entry per CDR3 protein results from TCRdb running MiXCR on the 5' RACE reads. The data contain about 300,000 distinct CDR3 sequences, about 10% of them seen just once; the ten biggest clones take up 3% to 3.5%. CDR3 length equals 13 residues. CDR1 is SGHTA and CDR2 is FQGNSA in the germline V gene. The V and J ends lost 3 bases and 1 base respectively, with 6 bases between them. The sample in question was CD4+ T cells sorted from PBMCs, obtained 5 days after the yellow fever booster vaccination. The chain couples TRBV7-2 to TRBJ2-5; D remains ambiguous. The TCR comes from a man between 18 and 29 years old who received the YFV17D yellow fever vaccine. CDR3: CASSFGPQETQYF. The CDR3, as DNA: TGTGCCAGCAGCTTTGGGCCCCAAGAGACCCAGTACTTC.